The entry below gives a single T cell receptor beta chain sequence along with its context. The entry originates in a study of blood T cells in healthy people across ages. Study as a whole: There was about one barcoded beta molecule captured by template switching per two T cells.

Per germline, CDR1 LNHDA and CDR2 SQIVND (reference sequence). The V segment lost 10 bases and the J segment 4 bases; nucleotides outside the gene matches: 6. The CDR3 sequence is 13 residues long. Primed by a sample-barcoded 5' primer and a J-beta primer mix, a second PCR proceeded for about 6 to 12 cycles. Each of the cDNA molecules was tagged by a template-switch adaptor with 12 random nucleotides. CDR3-containing paired-end reads numbered at least 3 million in each sample. MiXCR, run by TCRdb on the 5' RACE reads, gives a single entry per CDR3 protein. The sample has 800,000 or so distinct CDR3 sequences, around 45% seen once.

This TCR derives from a man older than 75 in good health. This sequence joins TRBV19 and TRBJ2-3; 9 bases align to TRBD2. Sequencing used blood. CDR3 DNA: TGTGCCACCGCGACTAGCGGTCCAGATACGCAGTATTTT. It encodes CATATSGPDTQYF.